These 9 T cell receptor beta chains were sequenced from one sample in a study of T cell responses to AZD1222 COVID-19 vaccine. Clones were sequenced by immunoSEQ multiplex PCR, and TCRdb holds only the in-frame ones, with some missing. Of about 120,000 clones listed, about 85% were seen once; the top ten hold over 5.5%. Source: peripheral blood, taken on day 0 of AZD1222 vaccination. These receptors were obtained from an adult in good health.

This chain connects TRBV28 to TRBJ2-7, with TRBD1 identical over 9 bases. The CDR3 covers 15 residues. Trimming at V came to 5 bases and at J to 4 bases, leaving 9 bases not matched to a gene. The germline CDR1 and CDR2 sequences are MDHEN and SYDVKM. CDR3 loop: CASSELQGAPYEQYF. The CDR3 nucleotides are TGTGCCAGCAGTGAACTACAGGGGGCGCCTTACGAGCAGTACTTC.

Written as DNA, the CDR3 is TGTGCCAGCAGTGAATATGGGGATGGGCAGCCCCAGCATTTT. Protein sequence: CASSEYGDGQPQHF. The genes are TRBV25-1 and TRBJ1-5; D is unclear. This CDR3 is 14 amino acids long. Trimming stripped 0 bases from V and 7 bases from J, with 10 bases between. Germline V gene data show CDR1 as MGHDK and CDR2 as SYGVNS.

This chain connects TRBV6-1 to TRBJ1-2; tentative D call: TRBD1 (5 bases). Trimming cost V 3 bases and J 10 bases, with 12 bases left between them. CDR1 MNHNS and CDR2 SASEGT come from the germline V gene. The CDR3 extends over 12 amino acids. DNA for the CDR3: TGTGCCAGCAGTGATTGGGGGGGTGACTACACCTTC. Translating it yields CASSDWGGDYTF.

The CDR3 DNA is TGCCGGGCGGGGGAGGCCTACGAGCAGTACTTC. Amino acids: CRAGEAYEQYF. This chain connects TRBV20-1 to TRBJ2-7, with TRBD2 matching over 7 bases. From germline, CDR1 is DFQATT and CDR2 SNEGSKA (reference sequence). CDR3 length: 11 residues.

This clone showed up just once. The CDR3, as DNA: TGTGCCAGCAGTTTAACCCCCCCAGGAGGGCGGGGGACAGATACGCAGTATTTT. Its protein product is CASSLTPPGGRGTDTQYF. The chain joins TRBV27 to TRBJ2-3, with TRBD2 matching 7 bases. The germline CDR1 and CDR2 sequences are MNHEY and SMNVEV (reference sequence). CDR3 length equals 18 residues. J lost 3 bases, V lost 2 bases, and 14 bases had no gene match.

The J gene is TRBJ1-2, the V gene TRBV28; unclear D gene. The CDR3 spans 14 residues. CDR1 and CDR2 from the germline V gene are MDHEN and SYDVKM. The V end was cut by 6 bases, the J end by 0 bases, with 11 bases between. CDR3 DNA sequence: TGTGCCAGCAGGGCAGAACCCACTAACTATGGCTACACCTTC. Translation: CASRAEPTNYGYTF.

The genes are TRBV5-6 and TRBJ1-2; no firm D call. CDR1 SGHDT and CDR2 YYEEEE come from the germline V gene. This CDR3 contains 14 residues. The V gene lost 2 bases and the J gene lost 2 bases, with 10 bases spanning the gap. CDR3 sequence reads: CASSFRGSNYGYTF. The CDR3 bases are TGTGCCAGCAGCTTTCGCGGATCGAACTATGGCTACACCTTC.

V usage is TRBV18 and J usage is TRBJ1-1, with D perhaps matching TRBD1 (5 bases). The CDR3 contains 13 residues. The V gene's germline CDR1 is KGHSH and CDR2 LQKENI. Trimming left V 5 bases short and J 3 bases short, with 10 bases between. Here the CDR3 DNA reads TGTGCCAGCTCAGCTGACAGATACACTGAAGCTTTCTTT. Residues: CASSADRYTEAFF.

The genes are TRBV5-6 and TRBJ1-1; TRBD1 might be the D (6 bases). Germline V lookup: CDR1 SGHDT, CDR2 YYEEEE. Trimming shortened V by 6 bases and J by 0 bases, and 12 bases separated the two germline ends. The CDR3 covers 14 residues. The CDR3 loop reads CASTLGGLNTEAFF. CDR3 DNA: TGTGCCAGCACCCTCGGGGGCCTGAACACTGAAGCTTTCTTT.